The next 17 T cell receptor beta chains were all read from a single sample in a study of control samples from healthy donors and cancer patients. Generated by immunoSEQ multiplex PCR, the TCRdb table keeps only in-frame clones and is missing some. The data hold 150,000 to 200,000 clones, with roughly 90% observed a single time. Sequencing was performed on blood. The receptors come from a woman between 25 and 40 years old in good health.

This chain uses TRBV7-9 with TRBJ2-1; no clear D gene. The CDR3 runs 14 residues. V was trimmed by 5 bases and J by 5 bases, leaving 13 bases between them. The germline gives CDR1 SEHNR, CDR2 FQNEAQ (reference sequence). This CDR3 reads CASSQLPWNNEQFF. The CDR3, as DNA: TGTGCCAGCAGCCAACTCCCGTGGAACAATGAGCAGTTCTTC. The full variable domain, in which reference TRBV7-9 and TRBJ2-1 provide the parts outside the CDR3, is DTGVSQNPRHKITKRGQNVTFRCDPISEHNRLYWYRQTLGQGPEFLTYFQNEAQLEKSRLLSDRFSAERPKGSFSTLEIQRTEQGDSAMYLCASSQLPWNNEQFFGPGTRLTVL.

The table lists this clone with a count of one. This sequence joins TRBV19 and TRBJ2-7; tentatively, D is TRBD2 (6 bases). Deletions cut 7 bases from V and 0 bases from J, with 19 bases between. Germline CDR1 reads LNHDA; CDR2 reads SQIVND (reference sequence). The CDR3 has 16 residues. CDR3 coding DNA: TGTGCCAGTACTGGAAGCGGCCGGCGGGGCTCCTACGAGCAGTACTTC. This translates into CASTGSGRRGSYEQYF. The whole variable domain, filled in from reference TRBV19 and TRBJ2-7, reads DGGITQSPKYLFRKEGQNVTLSCEQNLNHDAMYWYRQDPGQGLRLIYYSQIVNDFQKGDIAEGYSVSREKKESFPLTVTSAQKNPTAFYLCASTGSGRRGSYEQYFGPGTRLTVT.

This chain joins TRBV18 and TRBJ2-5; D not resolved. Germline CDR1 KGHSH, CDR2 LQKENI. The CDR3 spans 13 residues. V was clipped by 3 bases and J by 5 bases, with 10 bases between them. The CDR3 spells CASSPGMGETQYF. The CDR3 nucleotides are TGTGCCAGCTCACCGGGGATGGGGGAGACCCAGTACTTC. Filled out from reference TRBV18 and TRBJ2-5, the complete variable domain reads NAGVMQNPRHLVRRRGQEARLRCSPMKGHSHVYWYRQLPEEGLKFMVYLQKENIIDESGMPKERFSAEFPKEGPSILRIQQVVRGDSAAYFCASSPGMGETQYFGPGTRLLVL.

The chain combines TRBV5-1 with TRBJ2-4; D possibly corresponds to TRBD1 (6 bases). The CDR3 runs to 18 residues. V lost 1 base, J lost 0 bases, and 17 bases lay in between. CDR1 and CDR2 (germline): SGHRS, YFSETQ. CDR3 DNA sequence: TGCGCCAGCAGCTTGCCAGGGGACGGGGTATTAGCCAAAAACATTCAGTACTTC. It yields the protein CASSLPGDGVLAKNIQYF.

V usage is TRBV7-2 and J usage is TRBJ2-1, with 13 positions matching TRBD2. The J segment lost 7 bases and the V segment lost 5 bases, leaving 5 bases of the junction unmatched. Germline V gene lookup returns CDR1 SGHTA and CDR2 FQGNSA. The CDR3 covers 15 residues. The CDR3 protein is CASSPGLAGANEQFF. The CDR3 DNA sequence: TGTGCCAGCAGCCCCGGACTAGCGGGAGCAAATGAGCAGTTCTTC. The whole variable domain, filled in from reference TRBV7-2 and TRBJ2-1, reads GAGVSQSPSNKVTEKGKDVELRCDPISGHTALYWYRQSLGQGLEFLIYFQGNSAPDKSGLPSDRFSAERTGGSVSTLTIQRTQQEDSAVYLCASSPGLAGANEQFFGPGTRLTVL.

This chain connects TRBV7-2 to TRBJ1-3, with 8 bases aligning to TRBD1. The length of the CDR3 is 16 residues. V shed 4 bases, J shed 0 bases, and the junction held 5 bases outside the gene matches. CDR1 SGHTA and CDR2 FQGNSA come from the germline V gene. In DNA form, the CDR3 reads TGTGCCAGCAGCTCAAGGACAGGGAGCTCTGGAAACACCATATATTTT. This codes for CASSSRTGSSGNTIYF.

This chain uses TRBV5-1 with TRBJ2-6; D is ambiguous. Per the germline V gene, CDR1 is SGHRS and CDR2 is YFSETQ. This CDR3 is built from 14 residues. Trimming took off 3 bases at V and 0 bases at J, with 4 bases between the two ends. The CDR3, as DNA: TGCGCCAGCAGCTCCATCTCTGGGGCCAACGTCCTGACTTTC. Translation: CASSSISGANVLTF.

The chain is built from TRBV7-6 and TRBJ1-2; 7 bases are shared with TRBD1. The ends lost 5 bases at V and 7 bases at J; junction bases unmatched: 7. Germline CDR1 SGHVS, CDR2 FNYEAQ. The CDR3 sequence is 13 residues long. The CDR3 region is CASSPGTVSGYTF. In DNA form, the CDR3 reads TGTGCCAGCAGCCCGGGGACAGTCTCTGGCTACACCTTC.

This chain's CDR3 is CASSVPKARTRSLLPYNEQFF. In DNA form, the CDR3 reads TGTGCCAGCAGCGTCCCTAAGGCCAGGACTAGATCCCTCTTACCCTACAATGAGCAGTTCTTC. The gene calls are TRBV21-1 and TRBJ2-1; the table's D call, TRBD2, has no DNA check behind it. TRBV21-1 is flagged as a pseudogene. The CDR3 spans 21 residues.

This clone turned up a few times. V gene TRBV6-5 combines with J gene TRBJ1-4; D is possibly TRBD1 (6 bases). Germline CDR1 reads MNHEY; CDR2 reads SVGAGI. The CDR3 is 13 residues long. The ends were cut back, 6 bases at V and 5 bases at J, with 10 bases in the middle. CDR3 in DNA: TGTGCCAGCAGAAGGACAGAAAATGAAAAACTGTTTTTT. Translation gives CASRRTENEKLFF.

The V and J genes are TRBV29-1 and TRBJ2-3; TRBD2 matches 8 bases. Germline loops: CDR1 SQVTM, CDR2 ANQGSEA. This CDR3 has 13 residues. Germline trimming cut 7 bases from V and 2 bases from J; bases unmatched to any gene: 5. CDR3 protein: CSAAGRVTDTQYF. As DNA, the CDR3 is TGCAGCGCAGCCGGGAGGGTCACAGATACGCAGTATTTT.

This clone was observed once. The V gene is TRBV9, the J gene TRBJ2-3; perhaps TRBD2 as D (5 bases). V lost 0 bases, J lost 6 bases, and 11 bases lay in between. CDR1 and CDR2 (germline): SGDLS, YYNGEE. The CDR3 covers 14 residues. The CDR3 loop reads CASSVDPSPDTQYF. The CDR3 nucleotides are TGTGCCAGCAGCGTAGATCCTAGCCCGGATACGCAGTATTTT.

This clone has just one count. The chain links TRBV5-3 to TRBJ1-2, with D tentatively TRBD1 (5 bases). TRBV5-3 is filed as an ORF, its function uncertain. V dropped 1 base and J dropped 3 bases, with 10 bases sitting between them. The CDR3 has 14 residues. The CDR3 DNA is TGTGCCAGAAGCTTGCGGGGCAGGCACTATGGCTACACCTTC. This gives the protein CARSLRGRHYGYTF.

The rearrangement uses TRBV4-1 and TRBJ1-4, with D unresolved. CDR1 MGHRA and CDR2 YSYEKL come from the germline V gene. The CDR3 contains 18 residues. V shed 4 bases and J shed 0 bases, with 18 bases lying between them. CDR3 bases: TGCGCCAGCAGCCGCGGAGAGGCAGGTCTCGCAACTAATGAAAAACTGTTTTTT. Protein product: CASSRGEAGLATNEKLFF.

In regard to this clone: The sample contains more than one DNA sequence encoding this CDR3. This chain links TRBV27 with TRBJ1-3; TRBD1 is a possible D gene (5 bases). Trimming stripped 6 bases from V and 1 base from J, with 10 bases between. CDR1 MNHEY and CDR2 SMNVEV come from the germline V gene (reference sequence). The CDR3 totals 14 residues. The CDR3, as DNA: TGTGCCAGCAGCCGCGGGGGGTCTGGAAACACCATATATTTT. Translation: CASSRGGSGNTIYF.

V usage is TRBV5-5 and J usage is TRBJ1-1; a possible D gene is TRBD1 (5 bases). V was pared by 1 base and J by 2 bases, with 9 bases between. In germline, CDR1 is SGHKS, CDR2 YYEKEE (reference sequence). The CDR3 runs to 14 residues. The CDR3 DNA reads TGTGCCAGCAGCTTGTGGCAGGGAAACACTGAAGCTTTCTTT. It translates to CASSLWQGNTEAFF.

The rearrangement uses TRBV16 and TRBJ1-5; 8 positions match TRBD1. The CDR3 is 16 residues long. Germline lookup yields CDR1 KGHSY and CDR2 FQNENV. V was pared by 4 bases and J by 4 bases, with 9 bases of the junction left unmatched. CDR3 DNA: TGTGCCAGCAGCCCAGGACAGGGAAGGGGGAATCAGCCCCAGCATTTT. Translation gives CASSPGQGRGNQPQHF.